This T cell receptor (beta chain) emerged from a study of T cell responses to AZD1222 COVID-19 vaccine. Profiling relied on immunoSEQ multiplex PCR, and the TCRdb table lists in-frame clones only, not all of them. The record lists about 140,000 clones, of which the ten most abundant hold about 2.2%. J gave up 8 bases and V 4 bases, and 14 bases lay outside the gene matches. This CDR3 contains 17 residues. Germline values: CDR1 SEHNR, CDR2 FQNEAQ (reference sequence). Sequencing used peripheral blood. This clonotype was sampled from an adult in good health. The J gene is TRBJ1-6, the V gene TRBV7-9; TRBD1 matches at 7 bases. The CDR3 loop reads CASSSGTPTGRHSPLHF. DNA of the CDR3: TGTGCCAGCAGCTCTGGTACGCCGACAGGGAGGCATTCACCCCTCCACTTT.